Below, 16 T cell receptor beta chains from the same sample are listed, as sequenced in a study of blood T cell repertoires in COVID-19. Libraries were prepared by immunoSEQ multiplex PCR; TCRdb keeps only in-frame clonotypes and omits some of them. This repertoire shows approximately 240,000 clones, roughly four fifths found once; its top ten account for approximately 3%. Sequencing was performed on peripheral blood. The origin of the receptors is a woman aged 30 to 39 who had recovered from COVID-19.

V usage is TRBV28 and J usage is TRBJ2-3; possibly TRBD2 for D (6 bases). V gave up 10 bases and J gave up 6 bases, with 20 bases separating them. CDR3 length: 14 amino acids. CDR1 and CDR2 from the germline V gene are MDHEN and SYDVKM. DNA of the CDR3: TGTGCCACCCGCGAGCGGGCCCCCGCCGATACGCAGTATTTT. It specifies CATRERAPADTQYF.

V usage is TRBV4-1 and J usage is TRBJ1-4; 8 nucleotides line up with TRBD1. There are 15 residues in the CDR3. V lost 5 bases and J lost 1; bases outside the gene matches: 3. Germline loops: CDR1 MGHRA, CDR2 YSYEKL. CDR3 coding DNA: TGCGCCAGCAGCTCAGGACAGGGAACTAATGAAAAACTGTTTTTT. Protein product: CASSSGQGTNEKLFF.

The chain recombines TRBV5-1 with TRBJ2-7, with 9 bases lining up with TRBD2. V shed 4 bases and J 4 bases; nucleotides not matched to a gene: 6. CDR3 length equals 14 residues. CDR1 and CDR2 (germline): SGHRS, YFSETQ. The DNA for the CDR3 is TGCGCCAGCAGCCCCGGACTAGCGAGATACGAGCAGTACTTC. Encoded protein: CASSPGLARYEQYF.

This clone has just one count. The rearrangement joins TRBV30 to TRBJ1-4; D is possibly TRBD1 (5 bases). The CDR3 is made up of 12 amino acids. Trimming took off 0 bases at V and 15 bases at J, with 14 bases between the two ends. Germline V gives CDR1 GTSNPN, CDR2 SVGIG (reference sequence). The CDR3: CAWSVDRRLMFF. Here the CDR3 DNA reads TGTGCCTGGAGTGTAGACAGACGCCTTATGTTTTTT.

The rearrangement links TRBV11-2 to TRBJ1-3; maybe TRBD1 (6 bases). Trimming removed 5 bases from V and 4 bases from J, with 18 bases in between. Germline-derived CDR1 and CDR2 are SGHAT and FQNNGV. The CDR3 extends over 16 amino acids. The CDR3 nucleotides are TGTGCCAGCAGCCCGTCTGGGGGGGCATCGGGAAACACCATATATTTT. Encoded protein: CASSPSGGASGNTIYF.

The chain recombines TRBV7-8 with TRBJ2-1; 12 bases line up with TRBD2. Germline loops: CDR1 SGHVS, CDR2 FQNEAQ. This CDR3 has 18 amino acids. Trimming removed 1 base from V and 9 bases from J; junction bases left unmatched: 13. The CDR3 DNA is TGTGCCAGCAGCTTAGGGGGGCTAGCGGGAGGGTCTACGGGTGAGCAGTTCTTC. Its protein is CASSLGGLAGGSTGEQFF.

As concerns this clone: Relative to the germline gene, one junction end is altered; a read error may explain this. The CDR3 sequence: CASSLGTSGISGETQYF. The CDR3 DNA sequence: TGTGCCAGCAGCCTAGGGACTAGCGGGATTTCGGGAGAGACCCAGTACTTC. The V call is TRBV13, the J call TRBJ2-5; 13 bases fit TRBD2. Germline-derived CDR1 and CDR2 are PRHDT and FYEKMQ (reference sequence). The CDR3 loop spans 17 amino acids. Full variable domain (rest looked up from reference TRBV13 and TRBJ2-5): AAGVIQSPRHLIKEKRETATLKCYPIPRHDTVYWYQQGPGQDPQFLISFYEKMQSDKGSIPDRFSAQQFSDYHSELNMSSLELGDSALYFCASSLGTSGISGETQYFGPGTRLLVL.

The chain is built from TRBV7-9 and TRBJ2-1, with D uncertain. V was trimmed by 4 bases and J by 5 bases, leaving 3 bases between them. Per germline, CDR1 SEHNR and CDR2 FQNEAQ (reference sequence). The CDR3 has 11 amino acids. For the CDR3, the DNA is TGTGCCAGCAGCTCTAACAATGAGCAGTTCTTC. Protein sequence: CASSSNNEQFF. The variable domain in full, completed from reference TRBV7-9 and TRBJ2-1, reads DTGVSQNPRHKITKRGQNVTFRCDPISEHNRLYWYRQTLGQGPEFLTYFQNEAQLEKSRLLSDRFSAERPKGSFSTLEIQRTEQGDSAMYLCASSSNNEQFFGPGTRLTVL.

The chain has TRBV5-1 and TRBJ1-4, with TRBD1 matching over 10 bases. The ends lost 2 bases at V and 10 bases at J; junction bases unmatched: 8. The V gene's germline CDR1 is SGHRS and CDR2 YFSETQ. The CDR3 has 15 residues. This CDR3 is CASSFGTGEEGKLFF. CDR3 DNA sequence: TGCGCCAGCAGCTTCGGGACAGGGGAAGAGGGAAAACTGTTTTTT.

This chain links TRBV15 with TRBJ1-2; 11 bases are shared with TRBD1. Germline lookup yields CDR1 LNHNV and CDR2 YYDKDF (reference sequence). The CDR3 is 14 residues long. The J segment lost 8 bases and the V segment lost 5 bases, leaving 7 bases of the junction unmatched. The CDR3 nucleotides read TGTGCCACCAGCGCCCGGGGGACAGGGGGAGGCTACACCTTC. Translating it yields CATSARGTGGGYTF.

This chain uses TRBV24-1 with TRBJ1-5; D unclear. CDR1 is KGHDR and CDR2 is SFDVKD in the germline V gene. This CDR3 region has 14 residues. The V end lost 4 bases, the J end lost 1 base, and 7 bases lay between the germline ends. The CDR3 DNA reads TGTGCCACCAGTGACCCCGGGAGCAATCAGCCCCAGCATTTT. This sequence encodes CATSDPGSNQPQHF.

V and J are TRBV5-4 and TRBJ2-2; TRBD2 matches 10 bases. The CDR3 runs to 16 residues. V was clipped by 3 bases and J by 6 bases; unmatched bases: 8. Germline CDR1 reads SGHNT; CDR2 reads YYREEE (reference sequence). As DNA, the CDR3 is TGTGCCAGCAGCTCACGAGAGCGGGAGGGCTCCGGGGAGCTGTTTTTT. Its protein product is CASSSREREGSGELFF.

The rearrangement links TRBV7-9 to TRBJ2-3; the match to TRBD2 covers 11 bases. CDR1 and CDR2 (germline): SEHNR, FQNEAQ (reference sequence). This CDR3 region has 16 residues. With V trimmed by 8 bases and J by 2 bases, 9 bases remained unmatched. CDR3 region: CASGPGTSGFTDTQYF. In nucleotides, the CDR3 is TGTGCCAGCGGACCCGGGACTAGCGGTTTCACAGATACGCAGTATTTT.

This chain links TRBV18 with TRBJ1-5; 7 bases line up with TRBD1. Germline CDR1 KGHSH, CDR2 LQKENI. The CDR3 length is 17 residues. Trimming at V came to 5 bases and at J to 0 bases, leaving 10 bases not matched to a gene. The CDR3 sequence is CASSATGMASSNQPQHF. The CDR3 DNA sequence: TGTGCCAGCTCAGCGACAGGGATGGCTTCTAGCAATCAGCCCCAGCATTTT.

This chain joins TRBV6-6 and TRBJ2-7; no firm D call. Germline CDR1 and CDR2: MNHNY and SVGAGI (reference sequence). V lost 2 bases and J 3 bases, leaving 8 bases between the germline ends. The CDR3 totals 13 residues. This CDR3 reads CASSYGRFYEQYF. CDR3 nucleotides: TGTGCCAGCAGTTACGGCCGATTCTACGAGCAGTACTTC.

The chain uses TRBV18 and TRBJ2-7; no definite D call. V lost 1 base and J 4 bases, leaving 5 bases between the germline ends. Germline V CDR1 and CDR2: KGHSH, LQKENI. The CDR3 has 12 residues. The CDR3 bases are TGTGCCAGCTCACCACGAGGATACGAGCAGTACTTC. Amino acids: CASSPRGYEQYF.